This TCR beta chain was recovered during a study of vaccination and CD4 T cells after COVID-19. Study details: Post-COVID sampling occurred a median around 100 days after diagnosis (range 35 to 161).

Sequenced with the Oncomine TCR Beta short-read assay was DNA taken from cultured CD4+ T cells. TCRdb redid the calling of the PCR reads with MiXCR, one entry per CDR3 protein. The sample lists roughly 9,900 distinct CDR3 sequences; about 28% were seen once. Comment on this clonotype: Its target is unknown.

Regarding treatment: roughly 10-day PBMC culture with coronavirus spike peptide pools or control peptides (ViraFEST assay). This CDR3 has 13 amino acids. Deletions cut 1 base from V and 8 bases from J, with 11 bases between. This chain connects TRBV12-3 or TRBV12-4 to TRBJ1-2; no reliable D call. The sequencing sample was made of CD4+ T cells from blood, cultured in vitro. The clonotype was recovered from a human donor who had recovered from COVID-19. CDR3 DNA sequence: TGTGCCAGCAGTTTAGGGCTAACGGGAGGCTACACCTTC. Amino acid sequence: CASSLGLTGGYTF.